This TCR beta chain originates from a study of beta chain features in type 1 diabetes. As for this clone: Its antigen is unidentified.

The CDR3 runs to 16 residues. Germline assignment: CDR1 LGHNA and CDR2 YSLEER. V shed 5 bases and J 1 base; nucleotides not matched to a gene: 7. The authors reverse transcribed all of the isolated RNA, so sequencing captured expressed TCRB transcripts. The repertoire was sequenced with immunoSEQ multiplex PCR; TCRdb's copy has only in-frame clones and lacks some. Among tens of thousands of clones listed, roughly two thirds were seen once. General observations from the study: When Type 1 diabetes patients were examined, their TCRB CDR3s proved moderately but significantly shorter in all four CD4+ subsets.

This sequence joins TRBV4-3 and TRBJ2-3; 9 bases fit TRBD2. The receptor was derived from a woman aged 40 to 49 with type 1 diabetes. The material sequenced was stem cell memory CD4+ T cells from blood. As DNA, the CDR3 is TGCGCCAGCAGCTACCAAGCGGGGGGAGGCACAGATACGCAGTATTTT. Translated: CASSYQAGGGTDTQYF.